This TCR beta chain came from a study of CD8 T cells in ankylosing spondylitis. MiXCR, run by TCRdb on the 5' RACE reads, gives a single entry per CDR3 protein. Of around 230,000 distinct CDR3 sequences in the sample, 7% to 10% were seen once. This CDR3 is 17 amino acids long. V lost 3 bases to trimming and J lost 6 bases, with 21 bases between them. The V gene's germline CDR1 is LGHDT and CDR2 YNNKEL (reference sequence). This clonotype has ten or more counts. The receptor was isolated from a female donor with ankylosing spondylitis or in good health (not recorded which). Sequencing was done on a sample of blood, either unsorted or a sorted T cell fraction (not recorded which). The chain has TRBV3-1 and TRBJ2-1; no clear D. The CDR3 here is CASSHGITGYLGNEQFF. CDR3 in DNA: TGTGCCAGCAGCCACGGTATAACGGGCTATTTAGGCAATGAGCAGTTCTTC.